One and the same sample provided the 8 T cell receptor beta chains below, sequenced in a study of cytomegalovirus exposure and HLA in healthy donors. The assay was immunoSEQ multiplex PCR, and TCRdb's table has in-frame clones only and misses some. The table records some 330,000 clones, about nine tenths of them present only once. Sequenced input: PBMCs. The origin of the receptors is a woman aged 18-29 years in good health and CMV-seronegative.

This clone appeared a few times. The J gene is TRBJ2-7, the V gene TRBV11-2, with 9 bases fitting TRBD2. This CDR3 is 12 amino acids long. Germline V gene lookup returns CDR1 SGHAT and CDR2 FQNNGV. After removal of 4 bases from V and 8 bases from J, the junction contained 3 bases not matched to a gene. The chain's CDR3 is CASSSGTSQQYF. DNA of the CDR3: TGTGCCAGCAGCTCAGGGACTAGCCAGCAGTACTTC.

This clone showed up just once. CDR3 region: CASSHQGKETQYF. CDR3 nucleotides: TGTGCCAGCAGTCACCAGGGGAAGGAGACCCAGTACTTC. V usage is TRBV27 and J usage is TRBJ2-5; weak D call: TRBD1 (6 bases). Germline V gene data show CDR1 as MNHEY and CDR2 as SMNVEV (reference sequence). Trimming removed 5 bases from V and 5 bases from J, with 12 bases in between. The CDR3 extends over 13 amino acids.

Note on this clone: The same CDR3 also results from other DNA sequences found in this sample. The chain links TRBV9 to TRBJ2-5, with 7 bases aligning to TRBD2. The germline gives CDR1 SGDLS, CDR2 YYNGEE. V was clipped by 0 bases and J by 1 base; unmatched bases: 6. The CDR3 runs to 16 residues. The CDR3 is CASSVAAGGTQETQYF. The CDR3 region has the DNA TGTGCCAGCAGCGTAGCCGCCGGGGGGACCCAAGAGACCCAGTACTTC.

CDR3 amino acids: CASSLAGTKFGNTIYF. Here the CDR3 DNA reads TGCGCCAGCAGCTTGGCGGGAACTAAATTCGGAAACACCATATATTTT. The chain is built from TRBV5-1 and TRBJ1-3; the D is unclear. The CDR3 is 16 amino acids. Germline CDR1 is SGHRS and CDR2 is YFSETQ. Deletions cut 0 bases from V and 4 bases from J, with 14 bases between.

The chain employs TRBV4-3 and TRBJ1-4; D may be TRBD1 (6 bases). V gave up 0 bases and J gave up 3 bases, with 14 bases separating them. The CDR3 covers 17 residues. Germline V gives CDR1 LGHNA, CDR2 YSLEER. CDR3 sequence (DNA): TGCGCCAGCAGCCAAGACCGCGGGGGCGCGGCTAATGAAAAACTGTTTTTT. This translates into CASSQDRGGAANEKLFF.

The chain employs TRBV5-1 and TRBJ2-5; D possibly corresponds to TRBD1 (6 bases). The germline gives CDR1 SGHRS, CDR2 YFSETQ. This CDR3 region has 13 residues. V shed 0 bases and J shed 3 bases, with 6 bases lying between them. This chain's CDR3 is CASSLEGEETQYF. DNA for the CDR3: TGCGCCAGCAGCTTGGAGGGGGAAGAGACCCAGTACTTC.

The V and J genes are TRBV5-1 and TRBJ2-7; 8 nucleotides line up with TRBD1. CDR3 length: 14 residues. Looked up from germline, CDR1 is SGHRS and CDR2 is YFSETQ. The trim removed 6 bases at V and 5 bases at J, leaving 10 bases unmatched. CDR3 sequence: CASNAGQGRNEQYF. CDR3 DNA sequence: TGCGCCAGCAACGCAGGACAGGGTCGCAACGAGCAGTACTTC.

The chain couples TRBV7-2 to TRBJ2-3; possible D gene TRBD2, 6 bases. Germline CDR1 is SGHTA and CDR2 is FQGNSA. This CDR3 is built from 15 residues. V shed 4 bases and J shed 0 bases, with 11 bases lying between them. The CDR3 DNA reads TGTGCCAGCAGCTCGGGACTGATTAGCACAGATACGCAGTATTTT. Protein: CASSSGLISTDTQYF.